Following are 30 T cell receptor beta chains from one sample sequenced in a study of radiotherapy plus CTLA-4 blockade in lung cancer. Method: immunoSEQ multiplex PCR; TCRdb's copy keeps in-frame clones and lacks some. Among about 88,000 clones listed, around 72% were seen once. The material was peripheral blood, obtained from a patient treated with radiotherapy plus ipilimumab. These receptors all come from a human donor with non-small cell lung cancer that progressed on radiotherapy plus ipilimumab.

The chain is built from TRBV2 and TRBJ2-4; possibly TRBD1 for D (5 bases). The CDR3 loop spans 14 amino acids. The germline CDR1 and CDR2 sequences are SNHLY and FYNNEI. Trimming took off 7 bases at V and 3 bases at J, with 13 bases between the two ends. The chain's CDR3 is CASIQELGKNIQYF. CDR3 in DNA: TGTGCCAGCATACAGGAGCTGGGCAAAAACATTCAGTACTTC.

Remarks on this clone: Other DNA sequences within the sample encode an identical CDR3. The J gene is TRBJ2-2, the V gene TRBV28, with D perhaps TRBD1 (6 bases). Germline V gene sequence: CDR1 MDHEN, CDR2 SYDVKM. The CDR3 runs to 14 residues. The ends were cut back, 3 bases at V and 1 base at J, with 6 bases in the middle. The CDR3 is CASSLGQNTGELFF. The CDR3 DNA sequence: TGTGCCAGCAGTTTGGGACAGAACACCGGGGAGCTGTTTTTT.

The V call is TRBV5-1, the J call TRBJ2-7; 11 nucleotides match TRBD1. The CDR3 is 14 residues long. Unmatched junction bases numbered 4, after V lost 2 bases and J lost 6 bases. Per germline, CDR1 SGHRS and CDR2 YFSETQ. CDR3 amino acids: CASSFGQGAVEQYF. The CDR3 coding sequence is TGCGCCAGCAGCTTTGGACAGGGGGCGGTCGAGCAGTACTTC.

The chain couples TRBV28 to TRBJ2-2; 8 bases are shared with TRBD1. CDR1 and CDR2 from the germline V gene are MDHEN and SYDVKM. The CDR3 has 14 residues. After removal of 4 bases from V and 6 bases from J, the junction contained 4 bases not matched to a gene. The CDR3 DNA reads TGTGCCAGCAGTTACTCGGACAGGGCCGGGGAGCTGTTTTTT. Translating it yields CASSYSDRAGELFF.

The sample holds one count of this clone. The genes are TRBV7-2 and TRBJ2-1, with a weak D call TRBD2 (6 bases). Germline CDR1 is SGHTA and CDR2 is FQGNSA. The CDR3 is made up of 14 amino acids. V lost 4 bases and J lost 5, with 12 bases in between. CDR3 loop: CASSSRDSNNEQFF. DNA of the CDR3: TGTGCCAGCAGCTCCCGGGACTCAAACAATGAGCAGTTCTTC.

The genes are TRBV7-6 and TRBJ2-5, with 11 bases matching TRBD2. The CDR3 loop spans 15 amino acids. The trim removed 5 bases at V and 4 bases at J, leaving 6 bases unmatched. CDR1 SGHVS and CDR2 FNYEAQ come from the germline V gene. CDR3 sequence reads: CASSRLAGTRETQYF. CDR3 bases: TGTGCCAGCAGCCGACTAGCGGGGACCAGAGAGACCCAGTACTTC. The full variable domain, completed using reference TRBV7-6 and TRBJ2-5, is GAGVSQSPRYKVTKRGQDVALRCDPISGHVSLYWYRQALGQGPEFLTYFNYEAQQDKSGLPNDRFSAERPEGSISTLTIQRTEQRDSAMYRCASSRLAGTRETQYFGPGTRLLVL.

The chain has TRBV7-8 and TRBJ2-5, with D possibly being TRBD1 (6 bases). The CDR3 has 15 residues. The germline gives CDR1 SGHVS, CDR2 FQNEAQ. The germline V and J ends were trimmed by 1 base and 11 bases, with 20 bases remaining between them. CDR3 sequence reads: CASSLDGQPLGEQYF. In nucleotides, the CDR3 is TGTGCCAGCAGCTTAGATGGACAGCCTTTGGGGGAGCAGTACTTC.

The rearrangement links TRBV6-5 to TRBJ2-3, with 9 bases matching TRBD1. Germline V gene sequence: CDR1 MNHEY, CDR2 SVGAGI. V lost 6 bases to trimming and J lost 2 bases; unmatched junction nucleotides: 6. This CDR3 is 15 amino acids long. CDR3 loop: CASRTGQGYTDTQYF. The DNA for the CDR3 is TGTGCCAGCAGGACGGGACAGGGCTACACAGATACGCAGTATTTT.

The J gene is TRBJ1-2, the V gene TRBV5-4; TRBD1 might be the D (5 bases). V lost 1 base, J lost 0 bases, and 10 bases lay in between. CDR3 length: 15 residues. The V gene's germline CDR1 is SGHNT and CDR2 YYREEE (reference sequence). CDR3 amino acids: CASSLRGGANYGYTF. In nucleotides, the CDR3 is TGTGCCAGCAGCTTGCGTGGGGGAGCTAACTATGGCTACACCTTC.

The chain combines TRBV19 with TRBJ2-3; D is uncertain. The CDR3 contains 15 residues. V dropped 1 base and J dropped 2 bases, with 10 bases sitting between them. The germline V gene encodes CDR1 LNHDA and CDR2 SQIVND (reference sequence). The CDR3: CASSIGSVTTDTQYF. The CDR3 bases are TGTGCCAGTAGTATAGGATCGGTTACCACAGATACGCAGTATTTT.

The chain carries TRBV11-2 and TRBJ2-7; D is ambiguous. Germline values: CDR1 SGHAT, CDR2 FQNNGV. Trimming took 1 base from V and 5 from J, leaving 18 bases between them. CDR3 size: 16 residues. The CDR3 sequence is CASSLGLGSIRDEQYF. CDR3 coding DNA: TGTGCCAGCAGCTTAGGGCTAGGATCCATTCGGGACGAGCAGTACTTC.

This clone appeared a few times. The chain has TRBV27 and TRBJ2-7; D is ambiguous. CDR3 length equals 15 residues. From germline, CDR1 is MNHEY and CDR2 SMNVEV (reference sequence). The germline V and J ends were trimmed by 2 bases and 1 base, with 12 bases remaining between them. Here the CDR3 DNA reads TGTGCCAGCAGTTTAAGACCAGACCGGTCCTACGAGCAGTACTTC. Encoded protein: CASSLRPDRSYEQYF.

This clone was counted only a few times. For the CDR3, the DNA is TGTGCCAGCAGTCCAAGCGGGAGTGGTGAGCAGTTCTTC. Protein sequence: CASSPSGSGEQFF. The chain links TRBV28 to TRBJ2-1; 8 bases agree with TRBD2. The CDR3 has 13 amino acids. The germline gives CDR1 MDHEN, CDR2 SYDVKM. V shed 5 bases and J 9 bases; nucleotides not matched to a gene: 6. Full variable domain (outside the CDR3, taken from reference TRBV28 and TRBJ2-1): DVKVTQSSRYLVKRTGEKVFLECVQDMDHENMFWYRQDPGLGLRLIYFSYDVKMKEKGDIPEGYSVSREKKERFSLILESASTNQTSMYLCASSPSGSGEQFFGPGTRLTVL.

This clone has a single count. The chain's CDR3 is CASSQLFKAGGAGDEKLFF. In DNA, the CDR3 is TGCGCCAGCAGTCAATTATTTAAGGCGGGGGGCGCGGGTGATGAAAAACTGTTTTTT. This chain links TRBV23-1 with TRBJ1-4, with D tentatively TRBD1 (6 bases). TRBV23-1 falls under the ORF class, with uncertain function. The V and J ends lost 1 base and 6 bases respectively, with 24 bases between them. CDR3 length equals 19 residues.

This clone appeared a few times. The chain recombines TRBV4-1 with TRBJ2-3; 9 nucleotides align to TRBD1. Germline V CDR1 and CDR2: MGHRA, YSYEKL. CDR3 length equals 22 residues. V was pared by 0 bases and J by 6 bases, with 25 bases of the junction left unmatched. In DNA form, the CDR3 reads TGCGCCAGCAGCCAAGAACTTACAGGGGGCGCATATGGCATAACCCACCAGGATACGCAGTATTTT. Its translation: CASSQELTGGAYGITHQDTQYF.

V gene TRBV30 combines with J gene TRBJ1-6, with no clear D. The CDR3 is 13 amino acids. Trimming removed 2 bases at V and 9 bases at J, with 11 bases between. Germline CDR1 is GTSNPN and CDR2 is SVGIG (reference sequence). CDR3 DNA sequence: TGTGCCTGGAGTTACAAACAGCTTTCACCCCTCCACTTT. Translation: CAWSYKQLSPLHF.

CDR3 sequence (DNA): TGTGCCAGCAGTGATCCGGGGACAGGGGATTACACTGAAGCTTTCTTT. Translation gives CASSDPGTGDYTEAFF. The genes are TRBV6-1 and TRBJ1-1; 10 nucleotides match TRBD1. V was clipped by 3 bases and J by 3 bases; unmatched bases: 7. The CDR3 covers 16 residues. The germline CDR1 and CDR2 sequences are MNHNS and SASEGT.

The chain carries TRBV4-1 and TRBJ2-1; 13 bases are a match to TRBD2. This CDR3 has 18 amino acids. The germline V gene has CDR1 MGHRA and CDR2 YSYEKL. With 2 bases clipped from V and 3 bases from J, the junction kept 7 bases outside the gene matches. CDR3 nucleotide sequence: TGCGCCAGCAGCCAATCCGCCGGACTAGCGGGAGACTACAATGAGCAGTTCTTC. Protein sequence: CASSQSAGLAGDYNEQFF.

In DNA form, the CDR3 reads TGTGCCAGCAGCTTTTTTGGGGATCAGCCCCAGCATTTT. It encodes CASSFFGDQPQHF. The chain has TRBV7-8 and TRBJ1-5; D not certain. Germline CDR1 is SGHVS and CDR2 is FQNEAQ. V lost 3 bases and J 5 bases, leaving 8 bases between the germline ends. The CDR3 is made up of 13 amino acids. Based on the CDR3 plus reference TRBV7-8 and TRBJ1-5, the full variable domain is GAGVSQSPRYKVAKRGQDVALRCDPISGHVSLFWYQQALGQGPEFLTYFQNEAQLDKSGLPSDRFFAERPEGSVSTLKIQRTQQEDSAVYLCASSFFGDQPQHFGDGTRLSIL.

V is TRBV19 and J is TRBJ1-5, with D hard to call. The germline V and J ends were trimmed by 1 base and 0 bases, with 7 bases remaining between them. This CDR3 comprises 15 residues. Germline V gene sequence: CDR1 LNHDA, CDR2 SQIVND (reference sequence). In DNA, the CDR3 is TGTGCCAGTAGTATAGGGCCTTATAGCAATCAGCCCCAGCATTTT. This codes for CASSIGPYSNQPQHF.

The chain combines TRBV5-8 with TRBJ2-7; 10 bases match TRBD2. The germline CDR1 and CDR2 sequences are SGHTS and YDEGEE. The CDR3 spans 17 residues. Germline trimming cut 0 bases from V and 3 bases from J; bases unmatched to any gene: 9. The CDR3 reads CASSLATGTSVFYEQYF. DNA of the CDR3: TGTGCCAGCAGCTTGGCCACCGGGACTAGCGTGTTCTACGAGCAGTACTTC.

This chain connects TRBV7-2 to TRBJ2-1; 13 nucleotides agree with TRBD2. The CDR3 has 15 residues. The ends lost 5 bases at V and 5 bases at J; junction bases unmatched: 3. The germline gives CDR1 SGHTA, CDR2 FQGNSA. The CDR3 protein is CASSAGLAGNNEQFF. Written as DNA, the CDR3 is TGTGCCAGCAGCGCGGGACTAGCGGGGAACAATGAGCAGTTCTTC.

The chain carries TRBV11-3 and TRBJ2-2; D is uncertain. With 5 bases removed from V and 2 bases from J, the gap between germline ends came to 12 bases. The CDR3 runs to 15 residues. CDR1 is SGHNT and CDR2 is YENEEA in the germline V gene. CDR3 amino acids: CASSPGTVNTGELFF. The CDR3, as DNA: TGTGCCAGCAGCCCCGGAACAGTCAACACCGGGGAGCTGTTTTTT. The entire variable domain, with the rest obtained from reference TRBV11-3 and TRBJ2-2, is as follows: EAGVVQSPRYKIIEKKQPVAFWCNPISGHNTLYWYLQNLGQGPELLIRYENEEAVDDSQLPKDRFSAERLKGVDSTLKIQPAELGDSAVYLCASSPGTVNTGELFFGEGSRLTVL.

About this clone: The same CDR3 also results from other DNA sequences found in this sample. The chain joins TRBV4-3 to TRBJ2-5; TRBD1 matches at 7 bases. The CDR3 loop spans 14 amino acids. Trimming took 1 base from V and 5 from J; bases not matched to a gene: 4. CDR1 is LGHNA, CDR2 YSLEER, per germline. CDR3 DNA: TGCGCCAGCAGCCAAGGACAGGGCGGCGAGACCCAGTACTTC. Its protein is CASSQGQGGETQYF.

V gene TRBV4-1 combines with J gene TRBJ1-1; no reliable D call. Germline V gives CDR1 MGHRA, CDR2 YSYEKL. The V end was cut by 3 bases, the J end by 3 bases, with 17 bases between. This CDR3 has 16 amino acids. The CDR3 region has the DNA TGCGCCAGCAGCCAGCTGGGAAGGTCACGGGACACTGAAGCTTTCTTT. This sequence encodes CASSQLGRSRDTEAFF.

The chain is built from TRBV2 and TRBJ2-1; 10 bases align to TRBD1. Trimming took 5 bases from V and 1 from J; bases not matched to a gene: 2. The CDR3 sequence is 15 residues long. The germline gives CDR1 SNHLY, CDR2 FYNNEI. The CDR3 coding sequence is TGTGCCAGCAGTCCGGGACAGGGGTCCTACAATGAGCAGTTCTTC. Translation gives CASSPGQGSYNEQFF.

The chain is built from TRBV5-8 and TRBJ2-2; TRBD2 is a possible D gene (6 bases). The CDR3 totals 15 residues. V dropped 1 base and J dropped 6 bases, with 13 bases sitting between them. The germline V gene encodes CDR1 SGHTS and CDR2 YDEGEE. The CDR3 coding sequence is TGTGCCAGCAGCTTGTGGGACCCGGGGGCCGGGGAGCTGTTTTTT. This encodes CASSLWDPGAGELFF.

The V and J genes are TRBV6-1 and TRBJ2-5; either TRBD1 or TRBD2 may fit D (5 bases each). Looked up from germline, CDR1 is MNHNS and CDR2 is SASEGT. The V end lost 6 bases, the J end lost 4 bases, and 18 bases lay between the germline ends. There are 15 residues in the CDR3. The CDR3 spells CASSSRGARGETQYF. The CDR3, as DNA: TGTGCCAGCAGCTCCCGTGGGGCCCGGGGAGAGACCCAGTACTTC.

The gene calls are TRBV4-1 and TRBJ1-2; D might be TRBD1 (5 bases). This CDR3 has 15 amino acids. CDR1 is MGHRA, CDR2 YSYEKL, per germline. V lost 0 bases to trimming and J lost 4 bases, with 12 bases between them. Here the CDR3 DNA reads TGCGCCAGCAGCCAAGAGGAGGGGCGAGGCTATGGCTACACCTTC. It encodes CASSQEEGRGYGYTF.

CDR3 in amino acids: CASRLAGGGVNEQFF. In nucleotides, the CDR3 is TGTGCCAGCCGACTAGCGGGGGGCGGTGTCAATGAGCAGTTCTTC. The V call is TRBV2, the J call TRBJ2-1, with TRBD2 matching over 13 bases. Germline CDR1 is SNHLY and CDR2 is FYNNEI. Unmatched junction bases numbered 7, after V lost 8 bases and J lost 6 bases. This CDR3 spans 15 amino acids.